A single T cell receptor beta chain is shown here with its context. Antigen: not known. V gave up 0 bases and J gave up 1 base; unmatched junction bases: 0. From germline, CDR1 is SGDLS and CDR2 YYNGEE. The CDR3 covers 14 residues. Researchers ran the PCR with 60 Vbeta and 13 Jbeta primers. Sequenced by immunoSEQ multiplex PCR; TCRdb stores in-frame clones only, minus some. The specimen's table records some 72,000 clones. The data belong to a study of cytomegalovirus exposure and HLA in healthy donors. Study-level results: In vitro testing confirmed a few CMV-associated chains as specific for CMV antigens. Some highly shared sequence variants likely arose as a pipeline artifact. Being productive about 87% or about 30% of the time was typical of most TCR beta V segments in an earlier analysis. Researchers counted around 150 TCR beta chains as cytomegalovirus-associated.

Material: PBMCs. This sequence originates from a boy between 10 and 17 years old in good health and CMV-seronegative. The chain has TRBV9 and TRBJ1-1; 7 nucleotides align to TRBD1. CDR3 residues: CASSVGDRNTEAFF. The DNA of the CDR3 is TGTGCCAGCAGCGTAGGGGACAGGAACACTGAAGCTTTCTTT.